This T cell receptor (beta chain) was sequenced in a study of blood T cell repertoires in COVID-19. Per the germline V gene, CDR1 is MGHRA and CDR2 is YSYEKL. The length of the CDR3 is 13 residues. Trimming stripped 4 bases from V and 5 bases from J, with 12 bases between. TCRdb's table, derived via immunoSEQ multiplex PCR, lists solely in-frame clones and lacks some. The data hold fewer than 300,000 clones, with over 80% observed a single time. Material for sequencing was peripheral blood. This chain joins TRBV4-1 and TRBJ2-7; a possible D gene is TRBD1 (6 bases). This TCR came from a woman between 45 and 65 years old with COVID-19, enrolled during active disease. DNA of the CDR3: TGCGCCAGCAGCCTTACAGGGTCCCACGAGCAGTACTTC. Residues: CASSLTGSHEQYF.